This TCR beta chain appears in the sequencing data of a study of T cell responses to AZD1222 COVID-19 vaccine. Only in-frame clones appear in the TCRdb table, and some are missing; sequencing was by immunoSEQ multiplex PCR. The sample contains about 110,000 clones, about 90% of which appear only once. V shed 1 base and J shed 4 bases, with 13 bases lying between them. CDR1 is SGHTA, CDR2 FQGNSA, per germline. CDR3 size: 15 residues. The sequence came from an adult who received the AZD1222 COVID-19 vaccine. This chain joins TRBV7-2 and TRBJ1-2; D remains ambiguous. The sample here was peripheral blood, taken 28 days after the second AZD1222 dose. DNA for the CDR3: TGTGCCAGCAGCTTAGAAAGACCGCTCGGCTATGGCTACACCTTC. As protein: CASSLERPLGYGYTF.